These 11 T cell receptor beta chains share one sample of origin, sequenced in a study of cytomegalovirus exposure and HLA in healthy donors. PCR was performed using 60 Vbeta and 13 Jbeta primers. Some clones are missing from TCRdb's copy, which holds only in-frame ones; the method was immunoSEQ multiplex PCR. This sample has 63,000 or so clones, with about three quarters found just once. The sample taken for sequencing was PBMCs. Receptor source: a woman aged 30 to 39 in good health and CMV-seropositive.

V is TRBV6-1 and J is TRBJ1-1; 7 bases are a match to TRBD1. Germline trimming cut 8 bases from V and 4 bases from J; bases unmatched to any gene: 10. The CDR3 loop spans 14 amino acids. Germline CDR1 and CDR2: MNHNS and SASEGT. CDR3 amino acids: CASPPEDRATEAFF. CDR3 DNA: TGTGCCAGCCCCCCCGAAGACAGGGCCACTGAAGCTTTCTTT.

This clone appeared a single time. J is TRBJ1-3 and V is TRBV30; 9 bases fit TRBD1. V trimming: 8 bases; J trimming: 0 bases; junction bases outside the gene matches: 2. CDR3 length: 13 residues. Looked up from germline, CDR1 is GTSNPN and CDR2 is SVGIG (reference sequence). CDR3 amino acids: CAGDRASGNTIYF. CDR3 in DNA: TGTGCCGGGGACAGGGCCTCTGGAAACACCATATATTTT.

The CDR3 coding sequence is TGCGCCAGCAGCCAAGTGGGGGCTGGTCCGGATGAGCAGTTCTTC. Translating gives CASSQVGAGPDEQFF. The J gene is TRBJ2-1, the V gene TRBV4-1, with a tentative D call TRBD1 (6 bases). V lost 1 base, J lost 8 bases, and 15 bases lay in between. CDR1 and CDR2 from the germline V gene are MGHRA and YSYEKL. The CDR3 is made up of 15 amino acids.

This clone was seen a handful of times. The chain employs TRBV5-6 and TRBJ1-1; 12 bases agree with TRBD1. V lost 3 bases to trimming and J lost 6 bases; unmatched junction nucleotides: 6. The V gene's germline CDR1 is SGHDT and CDR2 YYEEEE. This CDR3 spans 15 amino acids. The CDR3 protein is CASSYGTGGDPEAFF. The CDR3 DNA reads as TGTGCCAGCAGCTACGGGACAGGGGGCGATCCTGAAGCTTTCTTT.

This clone appeared a few times. V usage is TRBV6-5 and J usage is TRBJ1-1, with TRBD1 matching over 7 bases. After removal of 0 bases from V and 1 base from J, the junction contained 2 bases not matched to a gene. The CDR3 runs 15 residues. The germline CDR1 and CDR2 sequences are MNHEY and SVGAGI. DNA of the CDR3: TGTGCCAGCAGTTACTCTGGGACAGCGAACACTGAAGCTTTCTTT. This gives the protein CASSYSGTANTEAFF.

The sample holds a few counts of this clone. The chain has TRBV7-9 and TRBJ2-7; 9 bases agree with TRBD2. Germline CDR1 SEHNR, CDR2 FQNEAQ (reference sequence). V lost 8 bases, J lost 5 bases, and 10 bases stayed unmatched. The CDR3 has 14 residues. The CDR3 here is CASARTSGLDEQYF. DNA of the CDR3: TGTGCCAGCGCTCGAACTAGCGGGCTCGACGAGCAGTACTTC.

The chain links TRBV4-2 to TRBJ2-7; 10 positions match TRBD2. This CDR3 contains 14 residues. V shed 0 bases and J 4 bases; nucleotides not matched to a gene: 0. Germline-derived CDR1 and CDR2 are LGHNA and YNFKEQ. The DNA of the CDR3 is TGTGCCAGCAGCCAAGAACTAGCGGGATACGAGCAGTACTTC. Its protein is CASSQELAGYEQYF.

The genes are TRBV7-9 and TRBJ2-1, with D hard to call. Germline V lookup: CDR1 SEHNR, CDR2 FQNEAQ (reference sequence). V lost 2 bases and J 0 bases, leaving 8 bases between the germline ends. The CDR3 contains 15 residues. The CDR3 reads CASSLLADSYNEQFF. CDR3 coding DNA: TGTGCCAGCAGCTTACTGGCGGACTCCTACAATGAGCAGTTCTTC.

The rearrangement links TRBV7-6 to TRBJ2-3, with a tentative D call TRBD1 (6 bases). The CDR3 has 16 residues. Trimming removed 5 bases from V and 1 base from J, with 16 bases in between. In germline, CDR1 is SGHVS, CDR2 FNYEAQ. As DNA, the CDR3 is TGTGCCAGCAGCAGCTACCGACAGGACCGCACAGATACGCAGTATTTT. It specifies CASSSYRQDRTDTQYF.

The V and J genes are TRBV5-1 and TRBJ2-2; 7 nucleotides line up with TRBD2. The CDR3 totals 15 residues. V shed 4 bases and J 4 bases; nucleotides not matched to a gene: 7. Germline values: CDR1 SGHRS, CDR2 YFSETQ. CDR3 in amino acids: CASSLGGKGTGELFF. The DNA of the CDR3 is TGCGCCAGCAGCCTGGGAGGGAAAGGCACCGGGGAGCTGTTTTTT.

J is TRBJ2-1 and V is TRBV6-5; 8 bases line up with TRBD2. The germline CDR1 and CDR2 sequences are MNHEY and SVGAGI. The CDR3 contains 15 residues. Trimming removed 7 bases from V and 4 bases from J; junction bases left unmatched: 9. CDR3 nucleotides: TGTGCCAGCACCAAACGCGGGACTAGTTACAATGAGCAGTTCTTC. Translated: CASTKRGTSYNEQFF.